This T cell receptor (beta chain) was sequenced for a study of blood T cells in healthy people across ages. This clonotype occurred a few times. Antigen: not known. Isolating PBMCs gave at least 6 million of these cells per sample. Whole-study findings and limits: Unsorted PBMCs blocked a conclusive comparison of naive and antigen-experienced cells.

The CDR3 spans 15 residues. The germline CDR1 and CDR2 sequences are SGHVS and FNYEAQ. V was pared by 6 bases and J by 3 bases, with 6 bases of the junction left unmatched. Through a sample-barcoded 5' primer and a J-beta primer mix, a second PCR was run for 7 to 11 cycles. From the 5' RACE reads, TCRdb called clonotypes with MiXCR, one entry per CDR3 protein. The profile shows 1.5 million to 2 million distinct CDR3 sequences, roughly 49% of them singletons. The TCR was taken from a woman between 35 and 50 years old in good health. The sample consisted of blood. The chain carries TRBV7-6 and TRBJ2-5; 11 bases agree with TRBD2. The DNA for the CDR3 is TGTGCCAGCAGACCTACTAGCGGGGGAAAAGAGACCCAGTACTTC. It translates to CASRPTSGGKETQYF.